The source of this TCR beta chain is a study of CD8+ T cells in alopecia areata. Treatment reported: oral pan-JAK inhibitor, 5-10 mg twice daily. Sorting separated CD4+ and CD8+ T cells out of PBMCs. Sequencing relied on a cDNA template that was reverse transcribed from extracted RNA. Sequencing used immunoSEQ multiplex PCR; TCRdb keeps in-frame clones, though not all of them. The sample comprises around 200,000 clones, around three fifths of which are singletons, and about 4% rests with the top ten. CDR1 is LGHNA, CDR2 YNFKEQ, per germline. This CDR3 is built from 16 residues. Losses at the gene ends were 4 bases for V and 6 bases for J; bases not matched to a gene: 11.

Sequencing used CD4+ T cells sorted from blood, obtained at week 4, from a patient treated with tofacitinib. The genes are TRBV4-2 and TRBJ2-3; 9 nucleotides agree with TRBD2. This clonotype originated in a human donor with alopecia areata. This CDR3 reads CASSPGRRLAVDTQYF. The CDR3 DNA reads as TGTGCCAGCAGCCCGGGCCGGCGACTAGCGGTGGATACGCAGTATTTT.